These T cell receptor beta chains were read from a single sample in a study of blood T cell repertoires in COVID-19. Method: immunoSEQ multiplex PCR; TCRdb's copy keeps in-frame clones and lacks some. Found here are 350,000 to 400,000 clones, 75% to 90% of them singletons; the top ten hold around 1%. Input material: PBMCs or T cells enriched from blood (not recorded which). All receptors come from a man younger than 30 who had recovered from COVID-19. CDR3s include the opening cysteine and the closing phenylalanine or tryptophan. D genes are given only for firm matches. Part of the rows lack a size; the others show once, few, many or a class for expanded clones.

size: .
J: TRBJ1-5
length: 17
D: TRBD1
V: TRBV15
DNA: TGTGCCACCAGCACGCGGGGCAGGGGGTTCGGCAATCAGCCCCAGCATTTT
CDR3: CATSTRGRGFGNQPQHF

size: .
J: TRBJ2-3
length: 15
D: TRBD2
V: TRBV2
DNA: TGTGCCAGCAGATTACTAGCGGGGGGTCAAAATACGCAGTATTTT
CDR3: CASRLLAGGQNTQYF

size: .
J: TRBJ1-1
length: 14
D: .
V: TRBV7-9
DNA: TGTGCCAGCAGCTTAGCGGGCAGGCTGGATGAAGCTTTCTTT
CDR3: CASSLAGRLDEAFF

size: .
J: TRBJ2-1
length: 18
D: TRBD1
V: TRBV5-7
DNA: TGTGCCAGCAGCCGGGGACAGGGGAGGTCGAATTCCTACAATGAGCAGTTCTTC
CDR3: CASSRGQGRSNSYNEQFF

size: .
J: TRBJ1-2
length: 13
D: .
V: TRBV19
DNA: TGTGCCAGTAACCGGGACCGGAGGGCTGGCTACACCTTC
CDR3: CASNRDRRAGYTF

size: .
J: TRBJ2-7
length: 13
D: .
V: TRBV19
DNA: TGTGCCAGTGGGGCAGGGGCTACCTACGAGCAGTACTTC
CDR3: CASGAGATYEQYF

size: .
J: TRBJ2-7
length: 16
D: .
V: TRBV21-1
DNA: TGTGCCAGCAGCTCAGGAGGAGCGGGAGGGTTGTACGAGCAGTACTTC
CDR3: CASSSGGAGGLYEQYF

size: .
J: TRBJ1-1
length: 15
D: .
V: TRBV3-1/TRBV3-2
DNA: TGTGCCAGCAGCCAAGGATGGCTGCCATCCACTGAAGCTTTCTTT
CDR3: CASSQGWLPSTEAFF

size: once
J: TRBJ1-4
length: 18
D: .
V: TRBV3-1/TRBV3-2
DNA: TGTGCCAGCAGCCAAACCTTGGGGCGGATTGAAACTAATGAAAAACTGTTTTTT
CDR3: CASSQTLGRIETNEKLFF

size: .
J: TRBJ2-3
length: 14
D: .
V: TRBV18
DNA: TGTGCCAGCTCAGCGGGCCCCGGAACAGATACGCAGTATTTT
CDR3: CASSAGPGTDTQYF

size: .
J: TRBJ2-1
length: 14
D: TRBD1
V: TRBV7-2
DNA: TGTGCCAGCAGCTCCCGGGACAGCCCTTATGAGCAGTTCTTC
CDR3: CASSSRDSPYEQFF

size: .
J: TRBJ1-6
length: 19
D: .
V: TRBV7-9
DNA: TGTGCCAGCAGCCTCGCCCGAGCCACAGGGAGCTCCTATAATTCACCCCTCCACTTT
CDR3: CASSLARATGSSYNSPLHF

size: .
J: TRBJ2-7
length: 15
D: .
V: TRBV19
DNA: TGTGCCAGTAGTATTCTATCCCACCCATCCTACGAGCAGTACTTC
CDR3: CASSILSHPSYEQYF

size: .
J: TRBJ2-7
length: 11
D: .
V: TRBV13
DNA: TGTGCCAGCAGCTTAGTGCGGGAGCAGTACTTC
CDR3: CASSLVREQYF

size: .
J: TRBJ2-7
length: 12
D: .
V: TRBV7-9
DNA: TGTGCCAGCAGCTCACAGGGCTACGAGCAGTACTTC
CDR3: CASSSQGYEQYF

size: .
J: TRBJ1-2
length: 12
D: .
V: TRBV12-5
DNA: TGTGCTAGTGGCTGGGGAGGCTATGGCTACACCTTC
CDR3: CASGWGGYGYTF

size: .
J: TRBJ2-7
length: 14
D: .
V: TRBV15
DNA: TGTGCCACCAGTAAGACCCACGCACAGTACGAGCAGTACTTC
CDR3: CATSKTHAQYEQYF

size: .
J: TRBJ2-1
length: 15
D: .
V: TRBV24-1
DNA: TGTGCCACCAGTGACAAAGGGAGCGCCTACAATGAGCAGTTCTTC
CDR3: CATSDKGSAYNEQFF

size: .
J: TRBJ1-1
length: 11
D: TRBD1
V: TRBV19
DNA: TGTGCCAGTAGTATGGACAGGGAGGCTTTCTTT
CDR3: CASSMDREAFF

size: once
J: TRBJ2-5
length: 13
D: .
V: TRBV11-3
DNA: TGTGCCAGCAGCCCACCAGGGCAAGAGACCCAGTACTTC
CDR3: CASSPPGQETQYF

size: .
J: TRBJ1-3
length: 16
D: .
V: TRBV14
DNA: TGTGCCAGCAGCCAACGGGACAACGCACCTGGAAACACCATATATTTT
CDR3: CASSQRDNAPGNTIYF

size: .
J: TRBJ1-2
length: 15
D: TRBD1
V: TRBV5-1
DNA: TGCGCCAGCAGCTTGGAATTTAGGACAGGGGGTGGCTACACCTTC
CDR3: CASSLEFRTGGGYTF

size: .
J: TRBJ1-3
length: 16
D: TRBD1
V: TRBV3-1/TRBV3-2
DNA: TGTGCCAGCAGCCAAGTCTTGGGACAGGTTGGAAACACCATATATTTT
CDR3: CASSQVLGQVGNTIYF

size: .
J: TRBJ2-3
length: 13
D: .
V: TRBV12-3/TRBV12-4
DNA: TGTGCCAGCAGTCAAGTTACAGGTGATACGCAGTATTTT
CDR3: CASSQVTGDTQYF

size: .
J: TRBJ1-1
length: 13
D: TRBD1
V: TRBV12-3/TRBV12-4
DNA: TGTGCCAGCAGTTTAGGGACAGGGACTGAAGCTTTCTTT
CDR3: CASSLGTGTEAFF

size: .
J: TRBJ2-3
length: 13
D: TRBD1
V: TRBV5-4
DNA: TGTGCCAGCAGCTTTATACCGGACAGGGTTGTGAATTTT
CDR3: CASSFIPDRVVNF

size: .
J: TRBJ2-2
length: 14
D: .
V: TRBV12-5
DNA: TGTGCTAGTGGCCGACAGGTGAACACCGGGGAGCTGTTTTTT
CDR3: CASGRQVNTGELFF

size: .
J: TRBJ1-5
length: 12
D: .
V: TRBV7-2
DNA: TGTGCCAGCAGCTCCTATAATCAGCCCCAGCATTTT
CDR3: CASSSYNQPQHF

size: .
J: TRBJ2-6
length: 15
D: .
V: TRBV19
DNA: TGTGCCGCCCACGGAGGCCAGTCTGGGGCCAACGTCCTGACTTTC
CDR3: CAAHGGQSGANVLTF

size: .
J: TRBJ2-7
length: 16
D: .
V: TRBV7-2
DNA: TGTGCCAGCAGCTTAGCTGGAGGGGGCGGGTGGTACGAGCAGTACTTC
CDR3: CASSLAGGGGWYEQYF

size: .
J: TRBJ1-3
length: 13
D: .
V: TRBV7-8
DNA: TGTGCCAGCAGCTTAGTGGAAGGGGGAGCCATATATTTT
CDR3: CASSLVEGGAIYF

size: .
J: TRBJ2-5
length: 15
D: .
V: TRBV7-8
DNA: TGTGCCAGCAGCACGGGACTTAGGTACCAAGAGACCCAGTACTTC
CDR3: CASSTGLRYQETQYF

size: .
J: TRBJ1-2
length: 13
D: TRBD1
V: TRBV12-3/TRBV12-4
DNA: TGTGCCACACGCGGGCAGGGGGGTGACGGCTACACCTTC
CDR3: CATRGQGGDGYTF

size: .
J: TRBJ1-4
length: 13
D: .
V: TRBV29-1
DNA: TGCAGCGTTGCTTTACAGGGTCAAGAAAAACTGTTTTTT
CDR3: CSVALQGQEKLFF

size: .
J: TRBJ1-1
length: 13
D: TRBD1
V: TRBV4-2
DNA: TGTGCCAGCAGCCTAACAGGGGGCACTGAAGCTTTCTTT
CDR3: CASSLTGGTEAFF

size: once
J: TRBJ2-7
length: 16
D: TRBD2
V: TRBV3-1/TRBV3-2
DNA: TGTGCCAGCAGCCCATGGACTAGCGGGGGGGCCCACGAGCAGTACTTC
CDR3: CASSPWTSGGAHEQYF

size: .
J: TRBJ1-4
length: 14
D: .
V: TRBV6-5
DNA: TGTGCCAGCAGTCCGACAGCAACTAATGAAAAACTGTTTTTT
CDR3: CASSPTATNEKLFF

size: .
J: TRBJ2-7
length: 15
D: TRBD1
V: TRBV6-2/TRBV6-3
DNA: TGTGCCAGCAGTTACCCGGACAGGTCGACCTACGAGCAGTACTTC
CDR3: CASSYPDRSTYEQYF

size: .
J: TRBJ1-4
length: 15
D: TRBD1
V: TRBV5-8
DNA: TGTGCCAGCCAAGCAACGGGACAGACTAATGAAAAACTGTTTTTT
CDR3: CASQATGQTNEKLFF

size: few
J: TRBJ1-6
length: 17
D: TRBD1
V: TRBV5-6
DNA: TGTGCCAGCAGCTCGGTTTGGACAGGAAGGATTAATTCACCCCTCCACTTT
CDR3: CASSSVWTGRINSPLHF

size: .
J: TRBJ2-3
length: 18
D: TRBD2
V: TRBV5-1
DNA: TGCGCCAGCAGCTTGCGTTCGGCTAGCGGGGGGGCCACAGATACGCAGTATTTT
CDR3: CASSLRSASGGATDTQYF

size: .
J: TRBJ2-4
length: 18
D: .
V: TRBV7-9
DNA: TGTGCCAGCAGCCAAACAACAGGGATATGGCCTTCCAAAAACATTCAGTACTTC
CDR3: CASSQTTGIWPSKNIQYF

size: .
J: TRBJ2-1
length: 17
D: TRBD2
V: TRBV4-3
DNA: TGCGCCAGCAGCATACGCGAGGGACTAGCGGGAGCAGATGAGCAGTTCTTC
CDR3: CASSIREGLAGADEQFF

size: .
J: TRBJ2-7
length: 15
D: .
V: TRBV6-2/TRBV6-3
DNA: TGTGCCAGCAGTTCATGGGGCGAAGCGTCCTACGAGCAGTACTTC
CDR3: CASSSWGEASYEQYF

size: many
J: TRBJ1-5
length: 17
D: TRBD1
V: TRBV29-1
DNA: TGCAGCGTAAAAACGGCGGGGCAGGGGGTGAGCAATCAGCCCCAGCATTTT
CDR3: CSVKTAGQGVSNQPQHF

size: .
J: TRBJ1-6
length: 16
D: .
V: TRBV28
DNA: TGTGCCAGCAGTTTGGGAGGCGGGGACTATAATTCACCCCTCCACTTT
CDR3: CASSLGGGDYNSPLHF

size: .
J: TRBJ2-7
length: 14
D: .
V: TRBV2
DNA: TGTGCCAGCAGTGTACAAGACGACTCCGTCAGGCAGTACTTC
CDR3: CASSVQDDSVRQYF

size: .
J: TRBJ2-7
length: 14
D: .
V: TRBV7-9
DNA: TGTGCCAGCAGCTCGGACAGTCAATTGGAAAAGCAGTACTTC
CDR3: CASSSDSQLEKQYF

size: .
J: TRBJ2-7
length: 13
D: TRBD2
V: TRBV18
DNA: TGTGCCAGCTCAGCGGGACTAGCGTACGAGCAGTACTTC
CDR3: CASSAGLAYEQYF

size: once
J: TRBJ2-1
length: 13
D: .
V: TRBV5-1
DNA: TGCGCCAGCAGCTTGTGGGCGGGGCAGGAGCAGTTCTTC
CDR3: CASSLWAGQEQFF

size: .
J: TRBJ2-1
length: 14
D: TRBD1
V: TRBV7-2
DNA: TGTGCCAGCAGTCTGGGGACAGAATACAATGAGCAGTTCTTC
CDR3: CASSLGTEYNEQFF

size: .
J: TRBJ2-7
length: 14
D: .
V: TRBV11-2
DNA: TGTGCCAGCAGCTTACCACACCCCTTCTACGAGCAGTACTTC
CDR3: CASSLPHPFYEQYF

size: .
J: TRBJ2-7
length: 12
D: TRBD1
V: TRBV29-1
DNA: TGCAGCGTGGGGCGACAGGGCTACGAGCAGTACTTC
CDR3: CSVGRQGYEQYF

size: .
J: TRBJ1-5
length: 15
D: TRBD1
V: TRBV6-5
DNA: TGTGCCAGCAGTCTAGGGACAGGGTATGATCAGCCCCAGCATTTT
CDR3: CASSLGTGYDQPQHF

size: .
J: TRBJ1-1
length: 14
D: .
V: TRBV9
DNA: TGTGCCAGCAGCGTTACAGGGATGAGCACTGAAGCTTTCTTT
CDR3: CASSVTGMSTEAFF

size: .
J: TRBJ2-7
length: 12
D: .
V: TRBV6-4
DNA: TGTGCCAGCCAGGACAAAGCCTACGAGCAGTACTTC
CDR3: CASQDKAYEQYF

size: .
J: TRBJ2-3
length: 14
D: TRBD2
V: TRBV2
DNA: TGTGCCAGCTTAACTAGCGGGGGCCCAGATACGCAGTATTTT
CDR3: CASLTSGGPDTQYF

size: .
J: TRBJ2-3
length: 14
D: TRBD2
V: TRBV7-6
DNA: TGTGCCAGCAGCCTTAGCGGGAGCACAGATACGCAGTATTTT
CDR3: CASSLSGSTDTQYF

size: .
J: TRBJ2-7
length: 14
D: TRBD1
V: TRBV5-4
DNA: TGTGCCAGCAGCGCCGGACAGGGCTCCTACGAGCAGTACTTC
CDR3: CASSAGQGSYEQYF

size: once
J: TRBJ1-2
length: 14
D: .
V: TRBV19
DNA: TGTGCCAGTAGTATAGGTCCGAGTAACTATGGCTACACCTTC
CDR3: CASSIGPSNYGYTF